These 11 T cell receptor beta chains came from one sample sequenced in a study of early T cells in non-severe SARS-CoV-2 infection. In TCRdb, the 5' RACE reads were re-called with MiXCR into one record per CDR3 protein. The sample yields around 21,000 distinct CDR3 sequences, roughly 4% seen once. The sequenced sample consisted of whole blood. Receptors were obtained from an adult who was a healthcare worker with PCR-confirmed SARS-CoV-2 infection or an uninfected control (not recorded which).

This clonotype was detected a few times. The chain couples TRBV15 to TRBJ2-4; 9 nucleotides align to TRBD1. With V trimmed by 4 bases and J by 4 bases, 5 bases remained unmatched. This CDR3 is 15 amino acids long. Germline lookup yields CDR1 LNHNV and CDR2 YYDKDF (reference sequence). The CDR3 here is CATSTAGQGKNIQYF. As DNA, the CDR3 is TGTGCCACCAGCACTGCTGGACAGGGGAAAAACATTCAGTACTTC.

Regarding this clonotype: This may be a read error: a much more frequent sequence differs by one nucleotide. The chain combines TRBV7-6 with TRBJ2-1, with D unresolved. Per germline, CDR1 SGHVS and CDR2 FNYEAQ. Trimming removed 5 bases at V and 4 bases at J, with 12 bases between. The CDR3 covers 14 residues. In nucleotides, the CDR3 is TGTGCCAGCAGCAACCTCGGGCCGTACAATGAGCAGTTCTTC. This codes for CASSNLGPYNEQFF. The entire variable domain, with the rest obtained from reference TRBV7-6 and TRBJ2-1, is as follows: GAGVSQSPRYKVTKRGQDVALRCDPISGHVSLYWYRQALGQGPEFLTYFNYEAQQDKSGLPNDRFSAERPEGSISTLTIQRTEQRDSAMYRCASSNLGPYNEQFFGPGTRLTVL.

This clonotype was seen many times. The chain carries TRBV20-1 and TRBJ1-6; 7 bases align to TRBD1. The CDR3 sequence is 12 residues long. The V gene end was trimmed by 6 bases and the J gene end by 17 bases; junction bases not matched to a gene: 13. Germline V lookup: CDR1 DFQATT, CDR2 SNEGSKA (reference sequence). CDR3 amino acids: CSAVAGGEAIHF. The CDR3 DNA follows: TGCAGTGCCGTCGCAGGGGGGGAGGCCATCCACTTT.

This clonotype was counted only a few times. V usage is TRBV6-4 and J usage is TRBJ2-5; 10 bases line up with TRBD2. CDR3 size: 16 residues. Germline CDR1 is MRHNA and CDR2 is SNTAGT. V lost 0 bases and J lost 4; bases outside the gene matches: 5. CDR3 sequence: CASSDSKLAGTETQYF. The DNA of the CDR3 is TGTGCCAGCAGTGACTCGAAACTAGCGGGGACAGAGACCCAGTACTTC.

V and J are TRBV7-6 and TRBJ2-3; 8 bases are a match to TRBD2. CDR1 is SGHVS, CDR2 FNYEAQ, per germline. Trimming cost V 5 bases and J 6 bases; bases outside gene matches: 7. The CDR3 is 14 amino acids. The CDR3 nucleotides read TGTGCCAGCAGCCCGACTAGCGCCGGGGATACGCAGTATTTT. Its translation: CASSPTSAGDTQYF.

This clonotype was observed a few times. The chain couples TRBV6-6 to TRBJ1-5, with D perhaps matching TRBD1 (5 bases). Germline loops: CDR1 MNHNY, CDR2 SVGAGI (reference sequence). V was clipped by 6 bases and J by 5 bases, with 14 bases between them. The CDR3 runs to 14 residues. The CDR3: CASSLRAGDQPQHF. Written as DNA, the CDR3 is TGTGCCAGCAGCCTCAGGGCGGGGGATCAGCCCCAGCATTTT.

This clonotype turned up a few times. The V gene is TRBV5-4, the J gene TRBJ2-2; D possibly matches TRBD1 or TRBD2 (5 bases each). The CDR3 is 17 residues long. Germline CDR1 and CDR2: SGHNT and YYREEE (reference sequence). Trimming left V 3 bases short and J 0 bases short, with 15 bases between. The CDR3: CASSSRGGRTNTGELFF. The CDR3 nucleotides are TGTGCCAGCAGCTCCCGTGGGGGTCGAACGAACACCGGGGAGCTGTTTTTT.

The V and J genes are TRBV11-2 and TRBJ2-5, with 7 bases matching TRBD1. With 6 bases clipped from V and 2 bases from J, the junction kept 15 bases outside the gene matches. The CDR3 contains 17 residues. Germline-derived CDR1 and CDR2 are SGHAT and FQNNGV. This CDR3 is CASRMHEKGARQETQYF. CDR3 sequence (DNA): TGTGCCAGCAGGATGCATGAAAAGGGGGCCAGGCAAGAGACCCAGTACTTC.

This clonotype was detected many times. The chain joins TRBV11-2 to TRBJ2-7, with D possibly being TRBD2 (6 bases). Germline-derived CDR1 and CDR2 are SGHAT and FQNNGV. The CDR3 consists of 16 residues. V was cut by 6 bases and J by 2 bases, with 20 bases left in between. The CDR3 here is CASSPRLGRSPYEQYF. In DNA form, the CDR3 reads TGTGCCAGCAGTCCCAGACTAGGGCGAAGCCCCTACGAGCAGTACTTC.

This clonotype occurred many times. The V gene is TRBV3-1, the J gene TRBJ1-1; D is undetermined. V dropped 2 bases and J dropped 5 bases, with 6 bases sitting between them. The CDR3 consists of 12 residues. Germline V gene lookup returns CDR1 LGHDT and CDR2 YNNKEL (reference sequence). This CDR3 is CASSQRRTEAFF. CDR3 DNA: TGTGCCAGCAGCCAACGCCGGACTGAAGCTTTCTTT.

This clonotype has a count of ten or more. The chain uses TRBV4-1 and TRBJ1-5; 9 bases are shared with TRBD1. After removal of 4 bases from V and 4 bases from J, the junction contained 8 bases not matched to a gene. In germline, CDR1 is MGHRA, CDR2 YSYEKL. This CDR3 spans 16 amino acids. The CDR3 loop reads CASSRDGTGLNQPQHF. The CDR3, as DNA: TGCGCCAGCAGCCGAGACGGGACAGGGCTAAATCAGCCCCAGCATTTT.